This entry lists 28 T cell receptor beta chains sequenced from one sample in a study of blood T cell repertoires in COVID-19 (TCRdb year 2020). Libraries were made using the immunoSEQ multiplex PCR assay. The clones in this table, taken by TCRdb from immuneACCESS, are in-frame only. Not every clone is retained; where verified, under half of the shortfall comes from an unresolved V gene, and the cause of the rest is unknown. This sample has about 100,000 clones in its table, and about three quarters of those were observed once. Clones ranked in the top ten supply about 2% of the sample. Sequencing input: peripheral blood. The source is a middle-aged woman with acute or convalescent COVID-19.

About this clone: This sample also contains other DNA sequences that code for the same CDR3. The gene calls are TRBV5-4 and TRBJ1-1; 7 bases match TRBD1. The germline gives CDR1 SGHNT, CDR2 YYREEE (reference sequence). Trimming took 4 bases from V and 0 from J; bases not matched to a gene: 6. The CDR3 consists of 15 residues. The CDR3 nucleotides are TGTGCCAGCAGCCCACCAGACAGGGTGAACACTGAAGCTTTCTTT. As protein: CASSPPDRVNTEAFF.

The V and J genes are TRBV5-1 and TRBJ1-6; 8 nucleotides match TRBD1. This CDR3 contains 14 residues. Germline CDR1 and CDR2: SGHRS and YFSETQ. The J segment lost 7 bases and the V segment lost 4 bases, leaving 4 bases of the junction unmatched. Written as DNA, the CDR3 is TGCGCCAGCAGCGAGGACAGGGCGAATTCACCCCTCCACTTT. This gives the protein CASSEDRANSPLHF.

V gene TRBV13 combines with J gene TRBJ1-1, with a weak D call TRBD1 (6 bases). CDR1 and CDR2 from the germline V gene are PRHDT and FYEKMQ (reference sequence). Trimming shortened V by 5 bases and J by 1 base, and 11 bases separated the two germline ends. This CDR3 spans 14 amino acids. The CDR3 coding sequence is TGTGCCAGCAGCAAAACAGGGTCGAACACTGAAGCTTTCTTT. This sequence encodes CASSKTGSNTEAFF.

V usage is TRBV18 and J usage is TRBJ2-5; possible D gene TRBD2, 5 bases. V was pared by 0 bases and J by 7 bases, with 18 bases between. Germline V gene lookup returns CDR1 KGHSH and CDR2 LQKENI. The CDR3 is 16 residues long. CDR3 nucleotides: TGTGCCAGCTCACCACCTTCGACGGCCGAGGGTGGGACCCAGTACTTC. This codes for CASSPPSTAEGGTQYF.

This clone was observed a few times. The V gene is TRBV5-8, the J gene TRBJ2-5, with 10 bases fitting TRBD1. This CDR3 has 15 residues. CDR1 and CDR2 (germline): SGHTS, YDEGEE. J gave up 5 bases and V 3 bases, and 7 bases lay outside the gene matches. The CDR3 protein is CASSSRTGGMETQYF. The CDR3 nucleotides read TGTGCCAGCAGCTCCCGGACAGGGGGAATGGAGACCCAGTACTTC.

The chain has TRBV6-2 or TRBV6-3 and TRBJ2-5; perhaps TRBD1 as D (5 bases). The CDR3 is 16 residues long. V dropped 0 bases and J dropped 3 bases, with 14 bases sitting between them. Germline lookup yields CDR1 MNHEY and CDR2 SVGEGT. Here the CDR3 reads CASSYSFNAGKETQYF. The DNA for the CDR3 is TGTGCCAGCAGTTACTCGTTTAACGCAGGGAAAGAGACCCAGTACTTC.

The chain uses TRBV28 and TRBJ2-5, with D unclear. The V gene's germline CDR1 is MDHEN and CDR2 SYDVKM. Deletions cut 6 bases from V and 1 base from J, with 15 bases between. The CDR3 sequence is 15 residues long. As DNA, the CDR3 is TGTGCCAGCAGACCCTTAGACACCCCCCAAGAGACCCAGTACTTC. It codes for CASRPLDTPQETQYF.

This clone was seen once. This chain joins TRBV27 and TRBJ1-3; 9 bases are a match to TRBD1. V lost 5 bases, J lost 5 bases, and 10 bases stayed unmatched. The length of the CDR3 is 16 residues. Germline CDR1 MNHEY, CDR2 SMNVEV (reference sequence). The CDR3 sequence is CASSLAPGQGRNTIYF. CDR3 coding DNA: TGTGCCAGCAGTCTCGCACCGGGACAGGGACGAAACACCATATATTTT.

V gene TRBV6-4 combines with J gene TRBJ2-2, with a possible D match to TRBD2 (7 bases). Per the germline V gene, CDR1 is MRHNA and CDR2 is SNTAGT. This CDR3 is 14 amino acids long. V was cut by 2 bases and J by 7 bases, with 11 bases left in between. The CDR3 is CASSDGGAGGELFF. Here the CDR3 DNA reads TGTGCCAGCAGTGACGGGGGGGCCGGCGGGGAGCTGTTTTTT.

The chain couples TRBV7-3 to TRBJ1-1; 8 nucleotides agree with TRBD1. The CDR3 covers 14 residues. Trimming took 5 bases from V and 4 from J; bases not matched to a gene: 6. CDR1 and CDR2 (germline): SGHTA, FQGTGA. CDR3 residues: CASSPTGGSTEAFF. CDR3 DNA: TGTGCCAGCAGCCCAACAGGGGGGAGCACTGAAGCTTTCTTT.

This rearrangement joins TRBV3-1 (or the pseudogene TRBV3-2) to TRBJ1-5, with 8 bases matching TRBD1. The trim removed 1 base at V and 1 base at J, leaving 9 bases unmatched. The CDR3 is 18 residues long. From germline, CDR1 is LGHDT and CDR2 YNNKEL (reference sequence). CDR3 nucleotide sequence: TGTGCCAGCAGCCAAGCGTTACAGGGGGTCGGAAGCAATCAGCCCCAGCATTTT. This sequence encodes CASSQALQGVGSNQPQHF.

The chain employs TRBV11-2 and TRBJ2-2; D is perhaps TRBD2 (5 bases). Germline assignment: CDR1 SGHAT and CDR2 FQNNGV. This CDR3 has 13 residues. The V end lost 3 bases, the J end lost 7 bases, and 9 bases lay between the germline ends. Written as DNA, the CDR3 is TGTGCCAGCAGCTTCAAACTAGGCGGGGAGCTGTTTTTT. Its translation is CASSFKLGGELFF.

This sequence joins TRBV7-9 and TRBJ1-1; 7 nucleotides match TRBD1. With 1 base clipped from V and 0 bases from J, the junction kept 5 bases outside the gene matches. The CDR3 is 16 amino acids. Looked up from germline, CDR1 is SEHNR and CDR2 is FQNEAQ (reference sequence). The CDR3, as DNA: TGTGCCAGCAGCTTAGGAAAGACAGGGATGAACACTGAAGCTTTCTTT. It is translated as CASSLGKTGMNTEAFF. The full variable domain, its missing parts supplied by reference TRBV7-9 and TRBJ1-1, is DTGVSQNPRHKITKRGQNVTFRCDPISEHNRLYWYRQTLGQGPEFLTYFQNEAQLEKSRLLSDRFSAERPKGSFSTLEIQRTEQGDSAMYLCASSLGKTGMNTEAFFGQGTRLTVV.

The rearrangement links TRBV25-1 to TRBJ2-7; the D gene is possibly TRBD1 (5 bases). The CDR3 has 14 residues. The V gene's germline CDR1 is MGHDK and CDR2 SYGVNS. V was pared by 5 bases and J by 3 bases, with 14 bases between. CDR3 sequence: CASSPLGQGYEQYF. CDR3 DNA sequence: TGTGCCAGCAGTCCCCTCGGGCAGGGCTACGAGCAGTACTTC.

The chain carries TRBV2 and TRBJ1-5; 7 bases match TRBD1. V shed 2 bases and J 5 bases; nucleotides not matched to a gene: 3. The CDR3 extends over 14 amino acids. Germline V gene data show CDR1 as SNHLY and CDR2 as FYNNEI. CDR3 nucleotide sequence: TGTGCCAGCAGTGAATGGGACAGCTATCAGCCCCAGCATTTT. This translates into CASSEWDSYQPQHF.

The CDR3 loop reads CSFNRGDEQYF. Here the CDR3 DNA reads TGCAGCTTTAACAGGGGGGACGAGCAGTACTTC. J is TRBJ2-7 and V is TRBV29-1; 8 bases match TRBD1. V lost 8 bases to trimming and J lost 5 bases; unmatched junction nucleotides: 5. Germline V gene sequence: CDR1 SQVTM, CDR2 ANQGSEA. This CDR3 is 11 amino acids long.

This clone has a handful of counts. The V and J genes are TRBV7-6 and TRBJ1-3; no reliable D call. Trimming took off 1 base at V and 8 bases at J, with 15 bases between the two ends. CDR1 and CDR2 (germline): SGHVS, FNYEAQ. CDR3 length equals 15 residues. The CDR3 sequence is CASSLDVDPGDTIYF. The CDR3 DNA follows: TGTGCCAGCAGCTTAGATGTGGACCCGGGAGACACCATATATTTT.

V and J are TRBV28 and TRBJ2-1; 10 nucleotides match TRBD2. The CDR3 is 16 amino acids. CDR1 MDHEN and CDR2 SYDVKM come from the germline V gene. The J segment lost 4 bases and the V segment lost 6 bases, leaving 9 bases of the junction unmatched. The CDR3 loop is CASRGSGGAKYNEQFF. DNA of the CDR3: TGTGCCAGCAGAGGCAGCGGGGGGGCCAAATACAATGAGCAGTTCTTC.

The V call is TRBV6-5, the J call TRBJ1-2; possible D gene TRBD1, 5 bases. The CDR3 length is 15 residues. The V gene lost 5 bases and the J gene lost 6 bases, with 19 bases spanning the gap. CDR1 and CDR2 (germline): MNHEY, SVGAGI. DNA for the CDR3: TGTGCCAGCAGTATGACAGCGATAAACATAGATGGCTACACCTTC. This gives the protein CASSMTAINIDGYTF.

The chain combines TRBV18 with TRBJ1-1; D gene ambiguous. The V and J ends lost 2 bases and 4 bases respectively, with 8 bases between them. Germline lookup yields CDR1 KGHSH and CDR2 LQKENI. This CDR3 has 13 amino acids. CDR3 in amino acids: CASSPSGVTEAFF. CDR3 sequence (DNA): TGTGCCAGCTCACCATCCGGGGTCACTGAAGCTTTCTTT.

This CDR3 reads CAWGGPNSNQPQHF. CDR3 in DNA: TGTGCCTGGGGGGGCCCGAATTCCAATCAGCCCCAGCATTTT. V is TRBV30 and J is TRBJ1-5, with D maybe TRBD1 (6 bases). The germline V gene encodes CDR1 GTSNPN and CDR2 SVGIG (reference sequence). The CDR3 spans 14 residues. The V and J ends lost 5 bases and 3 bases respectively, with 14 bases between them.

This clone has a count of ten or more. This rearrangement joins TRBV6-5 to TRBJ2-7; the match to TRBD2 covers 7 bases. CDR1 and CDR2 from the germline V gene are MNHEY and SVGAGI. Trimming cost V 7 bases and J 1 base; bases outside gene matches: 10. The CDR3 has 15 residues. The CDR3 region is CASIEGGQQSYEQYF. The CDR3 bases are TGTGCCAGCATCGAGGGAGGGCAGCAGTCCTACGAGCAGTACTTC.

This clone was counted many times. The V gene is TRBV7-9, the J gene TRBJ1-3; weak D call: TRBD1 (6 bases). Germline-derived CDR1 and CDR2 are SEHNR and FQNEAQ (reference sequence). The CDR3 has 15 residues. With 4 bases removed from V and 3 bases from J, the gap between germline ends came to 13 bases. The CDR3 region is CASSSGGQGGNTIYF. The CDR3 DNA is TGTGCCAGCAGCTCCGGGGGGCAGGGTGGAAACACCATATATTTT.

This chain joins TRBV14 and TRBJ2-3; D is unclear. V was clipped by 0 bases and J by 6 bases, with 13 bases between them. The CDR3 is made up of 15 amino acids. The germline V gene has CDR1 SGHDN and CDR2 FVKESK. CDR3 in DNA: TGTGCCAGCAGCCAAGACGGCGGTTTAATGGATACGCAGTATTTT. This encodes CASSQDGGLMDTQYF.

The chain recombines TRBV2 with TRBJ1-2, with 7 nucleotides matching TRBD1. Germline V CDR1 and CDR2: SNHLY, FYNNEI. This CDR3 comprises 15 residues. V lost 6 bases to trimming and J lost 1 base; unmatched junction nucleotides: 8. The CDR3 reads CASREGQRVNYGYTF. The CDR3 DNA reads TGTGCCAGCAGGGAGGGACAGAGGGTTAACTATGGCTACACCTTC.

This chain uses TRBV3-1 (or the pseudogene TRBV3-2) with TRBJ2-5; TRBD2 matches at 10 bases. CDR1 is LGHDT and CDR2 is YNNKEL in the germline V gene (reference sequence). Trimming removed 0 bases from V and 2 bases from J; junction bases left unmatched: 9. The CDR3 is made up of 18 amino acids. The CDR3 is CASSQDKSGGAWQETQYF. The CDR3 DNA reads as TGTGCCAGCAGCCAAGATAAAAGCGGGGGGGCCTGGCAAGAGACCCAGTACTTC.

This sequence joins TRBV12-3 or TRBV12-4 and TRBJ1-3; D may be TRBD1 (5 bases). The length of the CDR3 is 12 residues. V lost 9 bases and J lost 4, with 10 bases in between. The CDR3 nucleotides are TGTGCCAGTTCAGGGCGGGGAAACACCATATATTTT. This codes for CASSGRGNTIYF.

The chain joins TRBV5-4 to TRBJ1-1; 8 bases are a match to TRBD1. Germline loops: CDR1 SGHNT, CDR2 YYREEE (reference sequence). This CDR3 has 15 residues. Unmatched junction bases numbered 13, after V lost 2 bases and J lost 10 bases. The CDR3 bases are TGTGCCAGCAGCTTCGGTCCCTCCGGGACAGGCGGAGCTTTCTTT. Translated: CASSFGPSGTGGAFF.